The T cell receptor beta chain described here comes from a study of shared clonotypes between healthy human individuals. The protocol was immunoSEQ multiplex PCR, while the TCRdb copy is restricted to in-frame clones and leaves out a portion. Here the sample spans approximately 2,000,000 clones, 92% being singletons. The source material was naive CD4+ T cells from PBMCs. The subset: CD45RA+ positively selected. This receptor was taken from a man between 18 and 29 years old in good health. Some clones in this sample may be carry-over from other donors' samples.

CDR3 residues: CASSYRGDRYEQYF. CDR3 in DNA: TGTGCCAGCAGTTACCGGGGTGATCGCTACGAGCAGTACTTC. J is TRBJ2-7 and V is TRBV6-5, with a tentative D call TRBD2 (5 bases). V was cut by 2 bases and J by 3 bases, with 11 bases left in between. This CDR3 has 14 residues. Germline V lookup: CDR1 MNHEY, CDR2 SVGAGI.